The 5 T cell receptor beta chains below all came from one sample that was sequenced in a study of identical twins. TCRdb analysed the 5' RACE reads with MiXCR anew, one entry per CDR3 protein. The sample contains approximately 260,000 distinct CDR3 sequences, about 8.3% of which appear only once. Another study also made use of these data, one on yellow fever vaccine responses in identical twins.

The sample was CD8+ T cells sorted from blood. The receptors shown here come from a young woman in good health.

The CDR3 sequence: CASSFLLAGGPDEQFF. CDR3 DNA sequence: TGTGCCAGCAGTTTCCTACTAGCGGGAGGGCCCGATGAGCAGTTCTTC. This chain uses TRBV6-2 or TRBV6-3 with TRBJ2-1; 13 nucleotides match TRBD2. Germline CDR1 reads MNHEY; CDR2 reads SVGEGT. CDR3 length: 16 amino acids. V gave up 4 bases and J gave up 8 bases; unmatched junction bases: 8.

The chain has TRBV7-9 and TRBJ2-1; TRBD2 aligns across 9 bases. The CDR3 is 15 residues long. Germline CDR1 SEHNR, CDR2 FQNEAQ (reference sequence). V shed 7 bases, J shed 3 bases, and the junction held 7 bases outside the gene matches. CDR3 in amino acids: CASTKLAGVYNEQFF. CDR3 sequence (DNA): TGTGCCAGCACCAAACTAGCGGGTGTCTACAATGAGCAGTTCTTC.

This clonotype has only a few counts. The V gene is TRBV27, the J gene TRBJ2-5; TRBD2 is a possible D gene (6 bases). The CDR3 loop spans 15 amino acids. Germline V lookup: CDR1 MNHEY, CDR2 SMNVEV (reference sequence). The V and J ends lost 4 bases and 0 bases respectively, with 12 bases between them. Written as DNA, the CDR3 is TGTGCCAGCAGTTCCAACCGGGACTACCAAGAGACCCAGTACTTC. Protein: CASSSNRDYQETQYF.

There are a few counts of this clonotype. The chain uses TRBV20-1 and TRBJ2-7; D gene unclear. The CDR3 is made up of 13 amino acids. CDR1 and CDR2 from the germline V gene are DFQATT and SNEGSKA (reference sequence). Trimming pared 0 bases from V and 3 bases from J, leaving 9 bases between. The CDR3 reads CSARDLSDYEQYF. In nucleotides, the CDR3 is TGCAGTGCTAGAGATCTCTCGGACTACGAGCAGTACTTC.

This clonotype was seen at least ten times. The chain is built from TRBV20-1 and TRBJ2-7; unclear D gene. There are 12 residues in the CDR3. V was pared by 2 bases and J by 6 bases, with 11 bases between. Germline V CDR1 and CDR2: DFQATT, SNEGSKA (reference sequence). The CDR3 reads CSARRATGEQYF. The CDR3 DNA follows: TGCAGTGCTAGACGGGCTACGGGCGAGCAGTACTTC.